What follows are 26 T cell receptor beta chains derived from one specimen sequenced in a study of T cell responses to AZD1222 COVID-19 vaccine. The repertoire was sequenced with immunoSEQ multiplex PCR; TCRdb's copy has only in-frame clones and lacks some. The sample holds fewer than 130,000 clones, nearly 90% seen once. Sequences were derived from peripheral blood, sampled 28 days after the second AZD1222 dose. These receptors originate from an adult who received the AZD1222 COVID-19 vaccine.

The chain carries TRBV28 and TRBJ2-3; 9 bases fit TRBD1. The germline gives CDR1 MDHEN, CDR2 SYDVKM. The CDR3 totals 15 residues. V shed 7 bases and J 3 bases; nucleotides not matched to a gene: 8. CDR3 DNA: TGTGCCAGCAACGATGCCGGGACAGGGACAGATACGCAGTATTTT. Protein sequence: CASNDAGTGTDTQYF.

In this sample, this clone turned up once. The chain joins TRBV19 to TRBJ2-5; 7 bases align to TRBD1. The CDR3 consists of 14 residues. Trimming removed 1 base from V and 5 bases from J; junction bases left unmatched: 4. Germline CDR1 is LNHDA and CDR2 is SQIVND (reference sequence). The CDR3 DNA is TGTGCCAGTAGTATAGGGGACAGCGGCGAGACCCAGTACTTC. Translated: CASSIGDSGETQYF.

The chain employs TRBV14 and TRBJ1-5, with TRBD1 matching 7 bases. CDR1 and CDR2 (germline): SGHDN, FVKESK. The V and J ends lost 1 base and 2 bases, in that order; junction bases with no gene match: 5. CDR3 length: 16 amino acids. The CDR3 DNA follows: TGTGCCAGCAGCCAAGGAGGGGGGACAGGCAATCAGCCCCAGCATTTT. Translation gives CASSQGGGTGNQPQHF.

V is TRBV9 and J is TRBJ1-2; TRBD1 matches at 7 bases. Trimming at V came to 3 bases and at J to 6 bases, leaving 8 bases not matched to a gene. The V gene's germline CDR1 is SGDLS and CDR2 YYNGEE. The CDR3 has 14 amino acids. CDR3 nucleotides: TGTGCCAGCAGCGGATTAGGACAGGCCAATGGCTACACCTTC. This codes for CASSGLGQANGYTF.

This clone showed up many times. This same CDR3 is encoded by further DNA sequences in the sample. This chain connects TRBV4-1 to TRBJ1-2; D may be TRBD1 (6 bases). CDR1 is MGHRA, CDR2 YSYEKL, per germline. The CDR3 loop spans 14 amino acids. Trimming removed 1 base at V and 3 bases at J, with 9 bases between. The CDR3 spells CASSQVRGDYGYTF. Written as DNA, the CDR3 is TGCGCCAGCAGCCAAGTCAGGGGCGACTATGGCTACACCTTC.

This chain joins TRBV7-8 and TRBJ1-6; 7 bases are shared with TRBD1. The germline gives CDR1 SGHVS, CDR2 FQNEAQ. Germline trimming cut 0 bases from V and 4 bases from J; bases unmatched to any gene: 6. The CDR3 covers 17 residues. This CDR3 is CASSLAGDSSYNSPLHF. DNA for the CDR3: TGTGCCAGCAGCTTAGCAGGGGACAGCTCTTATAATTCACCCCTCCACTTT.

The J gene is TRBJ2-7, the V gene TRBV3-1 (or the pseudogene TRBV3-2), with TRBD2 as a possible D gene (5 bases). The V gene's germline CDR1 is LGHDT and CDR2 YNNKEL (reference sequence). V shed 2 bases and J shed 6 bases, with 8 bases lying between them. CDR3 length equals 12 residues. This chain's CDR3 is CASSQRGSEQYF. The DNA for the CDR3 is TGTGCCAGCAGCCAACGAGGGTCCGAGCAGTACTTC.

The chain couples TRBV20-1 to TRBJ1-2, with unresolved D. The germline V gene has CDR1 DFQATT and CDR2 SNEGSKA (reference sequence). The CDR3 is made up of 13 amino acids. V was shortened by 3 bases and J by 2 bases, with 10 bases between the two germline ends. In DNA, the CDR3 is TGCAGTGCTAGTTCCGGGGTGAACTATGGCTACACCTTC. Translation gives CSASSGVNYGYTF.

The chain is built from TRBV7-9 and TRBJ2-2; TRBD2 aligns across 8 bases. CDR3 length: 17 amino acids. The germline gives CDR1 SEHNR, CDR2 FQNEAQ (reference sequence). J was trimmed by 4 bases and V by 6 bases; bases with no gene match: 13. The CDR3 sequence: CASSSTFLAGSTGELFF. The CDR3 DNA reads TGTGCCAGCAGTTCAACTTTCCTAGCGGGTAGCACCGGGGAGCTGTTTTTT.

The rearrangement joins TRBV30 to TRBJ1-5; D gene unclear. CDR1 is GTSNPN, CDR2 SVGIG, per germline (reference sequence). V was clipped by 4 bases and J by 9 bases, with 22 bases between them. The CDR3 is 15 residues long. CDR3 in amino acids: CAWIDKTLEVGPQHF. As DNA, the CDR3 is TGTGCCTGGATCGATAAAACCCTAGAAGTAGGGCCCCAGCATTTT. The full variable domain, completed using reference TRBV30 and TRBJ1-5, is SQTIHQWPATLVQPVGSPLSLECTVEGTSNPNLYWYRQAAGRGLQLLFYSVGIGQISSEVPQNLSASRPQDRQFILSSKKLLLSDSGFYLCAWIDKTLEVGPQHFGDGTRLSIL.

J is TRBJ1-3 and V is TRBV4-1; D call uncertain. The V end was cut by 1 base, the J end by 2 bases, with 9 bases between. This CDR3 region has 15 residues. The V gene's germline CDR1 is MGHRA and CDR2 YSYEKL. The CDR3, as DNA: TGCGCCAGCAGCCAAGTAACCGGAGCTGGAAACACCATATATTTT. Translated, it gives CASSQVTGAGNTIYF.

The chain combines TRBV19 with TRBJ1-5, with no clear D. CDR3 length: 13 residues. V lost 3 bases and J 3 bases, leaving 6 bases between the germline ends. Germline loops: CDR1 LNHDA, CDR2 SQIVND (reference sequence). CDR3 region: CASSMGFNQPQHF. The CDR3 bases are TGTGCCAGTAGTATGGGTTTCAATCAGCCCCAGCATTTT.

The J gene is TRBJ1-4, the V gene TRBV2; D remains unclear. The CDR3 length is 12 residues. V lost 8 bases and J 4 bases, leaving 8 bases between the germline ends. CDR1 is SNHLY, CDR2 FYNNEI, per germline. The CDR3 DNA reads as TGTGCCAGCTGGAGGGTTAATGAAAAACTGTTTTTT. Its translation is CASWRVNEKLFF.

The CDR3 region is CASRVDDRGLDYEQYF. DNA of the CDR3: TGTGCCAGTAGAGTTGACGACAGGGGGCTTGACTACGAGCAGTACTTC. This rearrangement joins TRBV19 to TRBJ2-7; 10 positions match TRBD1. The germline CDR1 and CDR2 sequences are LNHDA and SQIVND (reference sequence). Unmatched junction bases numbered 11, after V lost 6 bases and J lost 3 bases. CDR3 length equals 16 residues. Filled out from reference TRBV19 and TRBJ2-7, the complete variable domain reads DGGITQSPKYLFRKEGQNVTLSCEQNLNHDAMYWYRQDPGQGLRLIYYSQIVNDFQKGDIAEGYSVSREKKESFPLTVTSAQKNPTAFYLCASRVDDRGLDYEQYFGPGTRLTVT.

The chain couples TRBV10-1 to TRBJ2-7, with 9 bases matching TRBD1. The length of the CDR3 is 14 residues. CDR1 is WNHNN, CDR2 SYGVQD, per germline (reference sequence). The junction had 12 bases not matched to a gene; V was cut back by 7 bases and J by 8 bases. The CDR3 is CASNSRDRDFQQYF. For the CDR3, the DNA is TGCGCCAGCAACTCCCGGGACAGGGACTTCCAGCAGTACTTC.

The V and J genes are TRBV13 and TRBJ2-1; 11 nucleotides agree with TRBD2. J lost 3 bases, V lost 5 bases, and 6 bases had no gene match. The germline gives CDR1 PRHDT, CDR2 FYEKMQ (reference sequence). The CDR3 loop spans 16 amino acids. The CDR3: CASSRGLAANYNEQFF. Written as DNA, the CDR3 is TGTGCCAGCAGCCGGGGACTAGCGGCAAACTACAATGAGCAGTTCTTC.

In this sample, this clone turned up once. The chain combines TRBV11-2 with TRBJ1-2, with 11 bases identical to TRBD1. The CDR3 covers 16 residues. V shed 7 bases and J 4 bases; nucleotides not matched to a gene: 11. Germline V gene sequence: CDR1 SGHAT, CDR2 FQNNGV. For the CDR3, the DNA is TGTGCCAGCACTTCCCAAAGGACAGGGGGCCGCTATGGCTACACCTTC. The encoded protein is CASTSQRTGGRYGYTF.

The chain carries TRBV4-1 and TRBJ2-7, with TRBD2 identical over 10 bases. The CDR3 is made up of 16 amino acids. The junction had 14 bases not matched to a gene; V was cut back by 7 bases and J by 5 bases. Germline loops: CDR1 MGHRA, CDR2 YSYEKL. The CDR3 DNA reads TGCGCCAGCACCCCCATAGCGGGAGGAGGTGGGAACGAGCAGTACTTC. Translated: CASTPIAGGGGNEQYF.

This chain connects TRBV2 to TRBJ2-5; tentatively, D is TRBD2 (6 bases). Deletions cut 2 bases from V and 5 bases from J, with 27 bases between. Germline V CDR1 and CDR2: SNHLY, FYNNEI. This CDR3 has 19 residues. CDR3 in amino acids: CASSETGGAGTWGPETQYF. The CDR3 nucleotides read TGTGCCAGCAGTGAAACTGGTGGGGCAGGGACTTGGGGACCTGAGACCCAGTACTTC.

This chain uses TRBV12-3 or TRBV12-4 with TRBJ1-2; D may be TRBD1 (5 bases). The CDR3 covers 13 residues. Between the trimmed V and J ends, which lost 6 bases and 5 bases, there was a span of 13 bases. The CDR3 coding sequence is TGTGCCAGCAGAACCTGGGGACGGTATGGCTACACCTTC. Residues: CASRTWGRYGYTF.

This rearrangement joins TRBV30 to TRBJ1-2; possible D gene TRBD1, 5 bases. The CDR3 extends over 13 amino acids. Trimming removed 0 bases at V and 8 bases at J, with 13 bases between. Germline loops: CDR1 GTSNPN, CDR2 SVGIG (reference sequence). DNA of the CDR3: TGTGCCTGGAGTGTATCAGGGTTCGGGGGCTACACCTTC. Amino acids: CAWSVSGFGGYTF. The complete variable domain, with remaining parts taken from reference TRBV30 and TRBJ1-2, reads SQTIHQWPATLVQPVGSPLSLECTVEGTSNPNLYWYRQAAGRGLQLLFYSVGIGQISSEVPQNLSASRPQDRQFILSSKKLLLSDSGFYLCAWSVSGFGGYTFGSGTRLTVV.

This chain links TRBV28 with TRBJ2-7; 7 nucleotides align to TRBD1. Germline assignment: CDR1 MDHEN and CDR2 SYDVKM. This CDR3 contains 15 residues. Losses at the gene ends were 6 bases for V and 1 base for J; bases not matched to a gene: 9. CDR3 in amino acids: CASRRWSGQSYEQYF. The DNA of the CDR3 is TGTGCCAGCAGGAGATGGTCGGGACAGTCCTACGAGCAGTACTTC.

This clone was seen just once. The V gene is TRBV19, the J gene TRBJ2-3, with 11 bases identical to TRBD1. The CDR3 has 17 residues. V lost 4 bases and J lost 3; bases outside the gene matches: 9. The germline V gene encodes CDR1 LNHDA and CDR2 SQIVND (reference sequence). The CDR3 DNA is TGTGCCAGTAGTACCTTGGGGACAGGGGGAGAGACAGATACGCAGTATTTT. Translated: CASSTLGTGGETDTQYF.

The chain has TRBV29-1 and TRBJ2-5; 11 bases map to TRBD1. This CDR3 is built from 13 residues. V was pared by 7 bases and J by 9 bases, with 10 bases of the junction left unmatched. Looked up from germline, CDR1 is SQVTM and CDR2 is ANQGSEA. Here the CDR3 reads CSGGTGGNRAQYF. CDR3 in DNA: TGCAGCGGCGGGACAGGGGGGAACAGGGCCCAGTACTTC. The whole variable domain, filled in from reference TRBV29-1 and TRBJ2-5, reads SAVISQKPSRDICQRGTSLTIQCQVDSQVTMMFWYRQQPGQSLTLIATANQGSEATYESGFVIDKFPISRPNLTFSTLTVSNMSPEDSSIYLCSGGTGGNRAQYFGPGTRLLVL.

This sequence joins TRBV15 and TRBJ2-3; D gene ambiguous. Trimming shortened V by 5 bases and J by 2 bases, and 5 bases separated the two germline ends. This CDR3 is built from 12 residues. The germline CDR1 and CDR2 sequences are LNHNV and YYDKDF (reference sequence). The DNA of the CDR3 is TGTGCCACCAGCGCTCCCACAGATACGCAGTATTTT. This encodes CATSAPTDTQYF.

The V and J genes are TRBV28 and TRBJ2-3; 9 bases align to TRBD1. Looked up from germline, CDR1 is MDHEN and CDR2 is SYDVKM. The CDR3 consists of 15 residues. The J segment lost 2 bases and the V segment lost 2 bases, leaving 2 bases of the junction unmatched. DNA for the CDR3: TGTGCCAGCAGTTTAGGACAGGGGCACACAGATACGCAGTATTTT. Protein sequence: CASSLGQGHTDTQYF.